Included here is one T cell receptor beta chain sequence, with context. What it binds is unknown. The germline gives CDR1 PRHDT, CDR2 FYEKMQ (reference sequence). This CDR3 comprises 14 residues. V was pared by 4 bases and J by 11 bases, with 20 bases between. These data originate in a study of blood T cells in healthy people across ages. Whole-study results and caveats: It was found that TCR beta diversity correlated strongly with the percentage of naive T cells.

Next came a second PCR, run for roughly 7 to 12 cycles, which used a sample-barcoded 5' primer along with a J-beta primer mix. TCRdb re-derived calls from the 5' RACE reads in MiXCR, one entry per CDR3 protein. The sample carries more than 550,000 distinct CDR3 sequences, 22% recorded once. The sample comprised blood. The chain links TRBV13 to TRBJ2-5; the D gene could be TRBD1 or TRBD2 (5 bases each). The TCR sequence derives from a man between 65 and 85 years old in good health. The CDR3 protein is CASSSGTALMEQYF. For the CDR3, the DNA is TGTGCCAGCAGCTCCGGGACCGCCCTTATGGAGCAGTACTTC.